What follows are 27 T cell receptor beta chains derived from one specimen sequenced in a study of neurological immune-mediated disorders. TCRdb called the 5' RACE reads again in MiXCR, with one record for every CDR3 protein. Here the sample spans tens of thousands of distinct CDR3 sequences, around 14% being singletons. Sequencing was performed on PBMCs. Receptors were obtained from a woman in her 50s in good health.

This clonotype was observed many times. The chain carries TRBV15 and TRBJ2-5; D possibly corresponds to TRBD2 (5 bases). This CDR3 has 14 residues. With 1 base removed from V and 5 bases from J, the gap between germline ends came to 11 bases. CDR1 is LNHNV and CDR2 is YYDKDF in the germline V gene (reference sequence). The DNA of the CDR3 is TGTGCCACCAGCAGAGGGGGAGTGGGGGAGACCCAGTACTTC. Its protein is CATSRGGVGETQYF.

In its sample, this clonotype was seen many times. This chain uses TRBV5-1 with TRBJ2-2; D gene unclear. With 0 bases removed from V and 3 bases from J, the gap between germline ends came to 9 bases. The CDR3 runs to 15 residues. CDR1 and CDR2 (germline): SGHRS, YFSETQ. The CDR3 coding sequence is TGCGCCAGCAGCTTGGCCAGTCTATACACCGGGGAGCTGTTTTTT. This gives the protein CASSLASLYTGELFF.

The sample holds many counts of this clonotype. The gene calls are TRBV5-1 and TRBJ2-5, with D possibly called TRBD1 or TRBD2 (5 bases each). Germline CDR1 SGHRS, CDR2 YFSETQ. This CDR3 has 13 residues. V gave up 6 bases and J gave up 2 bases, with 11 bases separating them. CDR3 nucleotides: TGCGCCAGCAAAGGGACGGGACAAGAGACCCAGTACTTC. This sequence encodes CASKGTGQETQYF.

This clonotype was observed a few times. This sequence joins TRBV28 and TRBJ1-1; TRBD1 agrees at 8 bases. There are 17 residues in the CDR3. J gave up 1 base and V 5 bases, and 12 bases lay outside the gene matches. Germline CDR1 MDHEN, CDR2 SYDVKM. In nucleotides, the CDR3 is TGTGCCAGCAGTATGGACAGGGAGGCTCCCAGGAACACTGAAGCTTTCTTT. Residues: CASSMDREAPRNTEAFF.

This clonotype was seen at least ten times. This rearrangement joins TRBV9 to TRBJ1-2; D is unclear. The germline V and J ends were trimmed by 3 bases and 4 bases, with 19 bases remaining between them. This CDR3 is 16 amino acids long. The germline V gene encodes CDR1 SGDLS and CDR2 YYNGEE. The chain's CDR3 is CASSGAGSKGPYGYTF. The CDR3 nucleotides are TGTGCCAGCAGCGGCGCCGGGTCAAAAGGTCCCTATGGCTACACCTTC.

This clonotype has ten or more counts. This chain joins TRBV10-3 and TRBJ1-2, with D unresolved. Trimming pared 3 bases from V and 8 bases from J, leaving 4 bases between. The CDR3 extends over 10 amino acids. CDR1 is ENHRY, CDR2 SYGVKD, per germline. This CDR3 reads CAISDYGYTF. As DNA, the CDR3 is TGTGCCATCAGTGATTACGGCTACACCTTC.

This clonotype was detected ten times or more. The CDR3 DNA is TGCAGTGCTAGAGATCAGATCAATCAGCCCCAGCATTTT. Translated: CSARDQINQPQHF. The V call is TRBV20-1, the J call TRBJ1-5, with unresolved D. The CDR3 consists of 13 residues. Looked up from germline, CDR1 is DFQATT and CDR2 is SNEGSKA (reference sequence). V lost 0 bases and J lost 3, with 6 bases in between.

On this clonotype: One junction end disagrees with the germline gene, perhaps due to a read error. V usage is TRBV12-3 or TRBV12-4 and J usage is TRBJ1-2; possibly TRBD1 for D (6 bases). The CDR3 is 14 residues long. In nucleotides, the CDR3 is TGTGCCAGCAGGCCAGGGGTAGTTAACAATGGCTACACCTTC. Translating gives CASRPGVVNNGYTF.

The genes are TRBV9 and TRBJ2-7, with 9 bases lining up with TRBD1. The germline V gene encodes CDR1 SGDLS and CDR2 YYNGEE. This CDR3 contains 12 residues. V gave up 10 bases and J gave up 2 bases; unmatched junction bases: 4. The CDR3 DNA follows: TGTGCCTGCTGGGACAGGGCCTACGAGCAGTACTTC. Its translation: CACWDRAYEQYF.

Ten or more counts support this clonotype. This chain connects TRBV28 to TRBJ1-2; TRBD1 aligns across 9 bases. V lost 4 bases to trimming and J lost 7 bases; unmatched junction nucleotides: 13. The CDR3 length is 16 residues. Germline V gene sequence: CDR1 MDHEN, CDR2 SYDVKM. The CDR3 loop reads CASSSPVQGAKSGYTF. CDR3 bases: TGTGCCAGCAGTTCCCCCGTACAGGGGGCTAAAAGTGGCTACACCTTC.

This clonotype was seen ten or more times. The chain uses TRBV20-1 and TRBJ1-5; D may be TRBD1 (6 bases). The CDR3 consists of 15 residues. With 2 bases removed from V and 1 base from J, the gap between germline ends came to 12 bases. Germline values: CDR1 DFQATT, CDR2 SNEGSKA (reference sequence). CDR3 bases: TGCAGTGCTAGATCACAGGGTATAAGCAATCAGCCCCAGCATTTT. Its translation: CSARSQGISNQPQHF.

This clonotype was observed many times. V is TRBV6-2 or TRBV6-3 and J is TRBJ2-1, with 9 bases that match TRBD1. V lost 6 bases, J lost 4 bases, and 7 bases stayed unmatched. The length of the CDR3 is 15 residues. Germline V gene data show CDR1 as MNHEY and CDR2 as SVGEGT. CDR3 loop: CASSPGTGRYNEQFF. In DNA form, the CDR3 reads TGTGCCAGCAGCCCGGGGACAGGGAGGTACAATGAGCAGTTCTTC.

This clonotype came up many times. The chain couples TRBV27 to TRBJ1-1; 7 positions agree with TRBD1. The CDR3 is 14 residues long. Trimming took 8 bases from V and 1 from J; bases not matched to a gene: 7. Looked up from germline, CDR1 is MNHEY and CDR2 is SMNVEV (reference sequence). The CDR3 sequence: CASGHRDRNTEAFF. As DNA, the CDR3 is TGTGCCAGCGGACACCGGGACAGGAACACTGAAGCTTTCTTT.

This clonotype was recorded at least ten times. The chain couples TRBV20-1 to TRBJ2-5, with 12 nucleotides matching TRBD2. Germline assignment: CDR1 DFQATT and CDR2 SNEGSKA (reference sequence). Trimming took 3 bases from V and 5 from J; bases not matched to a gene: 7. The CDR3 spans 15 residues. The DNA of the CDR3 is TGCAGTGCTAGGCGAACCGGGACTAGCGGGGAGACCCAGTACTTC. Protein product: CSARRTGTSGETQYF.

This clonotype was seen repeatedly, ten times or more. This rearrangement joins TRBV7-2 to TRBJ2-5; D is possibly TRBD1 or TRBD2 (6 bases each). This CDR3 has 15 residues. V was clipped by 5 bases and J by 5 bases, with 18 bases between them. Germline loops: CDR1 SGHTA, CDR2 FQGNSA. The DNA of the CDR3 is TGTGCCAGCAGCCCCCAGTCGGGGGCTTGGGAGACCCAGTACTTC. Amino acid sequence: CASSPQSGAWETQYF.

This clonotype was seen many times. DNA for the CDR3: TGTCTCGCCGGGACGTCTGCCTACGAGCAGTACTTC. This encodes CLAGTSAYEQYF. The chain carries TRBV28 and TRBJ2-7; D could derive from TRBD1 or TRBD2 (5 bases each). The CDR3 extends over 12 amino acids. The germline CDR1 and CDR2 sequences are MDHEN and SYDVKM.

Turning to this clonotype: This may be a read error, as it is one base from a much larger clone. This sequence joins TRBV20-1 and TRBJ1-5; D unresolved. This CDR3 region has 13 residues. From germline, CDR1 is DFQATT and CDR2 SNEGSKA (reference sequence). CDR3 DNA: TGCAGTGCTAGAGATATCTACAGTAAGTCCCAGCGTTTT. It encodes CSARDIYSKSQRF.

The V gene is TRBV5-1, the J gene TRBJ2-3, with 14 bases lining up with TRBD2. Germline V gene data show CDR1 as SGHRS and CDR2 as YFSETQ. The V gene end was trimmed by 4 bases and the J gene end by 1 base; junction bases not matched to a gene: 8. The CDR3 runs 18 residues. CDR3 protein: CASSDGTSGRGGTDTQYF. The DNA of the CDR3 is TGCGCCAGCAGCGATGGGACTAGCGGGAGAGGGGGCACAGATACGCAGTATTTT.

The table lists this clonotype with many counts. This sequence joins TRBV3-1 and TRBJ2-6; perhaps TRBD1 as D (5 bases). Germline lookup yields CDR1 LGHDT and CDR2 YNNKEL (reference sequence). Deletions cut 0 bases from V and 2 bases from J, with 11 bases between. The CDR3 is 17 residues long. The CDR3 nucleotides read TGTGCCAGCAGCCAAGAAAGGGGATTCCCTGGGGCCAACGTCCTGACTTTC. Translated: CASSQERGFPGANVLTF.

In its sample, this clonotype was seen many times. The CDR3 here is CASSVRAGPTDTQYF. The CDR3 region has the DNA TGTGCCAGCAGCGTCAGGGCGGGACCTACAGATACGCAGTATTTT. This sequence joins TRBV9 and TRBJ2-3, with D maybe TRBD2 (6 bases). The CDR3 consists of 15 residues. V was shortened by 2 bases and J by 3 bases, with 13 bases between the two germline ends. CDR1 SGDLS and CDR2 YYNGEE come from the germline V gene.

This clonotype was found many times. V usage is TRBV7-9 and J usage is TRBJ2-3; D gene ambiguous. The germline V gene encodes CDR1 SEHNR and CDR2 FQNEAQ (reference sequence). The CDR3 has 16 residues. Trimming cost V 5 bases and J 4 bases, with 19 bases left between them. CDR3: CASSPARAVGPDTQYF. The CDR3 region has the DNA TGTGCCAGCAGCCCAGCAAGGGCCGTCGGTCCAGATACGCAGTATTTT.

This clonotype was picked up many times. This chain joins TRBV28 and TRBJ2-7, with D perhaps matching TRBD2 (5 bases). CDR3 size: 14 residues. V was clipped by 5 bases and J by 3 bases, with 14 bases between them. Germline assignment: CDR1 MDHEN and CDR2 SYDVKM. This CDR3 reads CASSRTRNNYEQYF. The CDR3 DNA sequence: TGTGCCAGCAGTAGGACTCGGAACAACTACGAGCAGTACTTC.

This clonotype was found many times. The chain links TRBV6-5 to TRBJ2-7; tentatively, D is TRBD2 (7 bases). V shed 2 bases and J shed 9 bases, with 23 bases lying between them. The germline gives CDR1 MNHEY, CDR2 SVGAGI. The CDR3 extends over 16 amino acids. The chain's CDR3 is CASSYEGGGQMRGQYF. The DNA for the CDR3 is TGTGCCAGCAGTTACGAGGGAGGGGGACAAATGAGGGGGCAGTACTTC.

This clonotype showed up many times. The J gene is TRBJ2-1, the V gene TRBV5-1; 9 bases map to TRBD2. The trim removed 4 bases at V and 4 bases at J, leaving 12 bases unmatched. The CDR3 extends over 17 amino acids. The germline gives CDR1 SGHRS, CDR2 YFSETQ. CDR3 sequence: CASSASLGRGGYNEQFF. The CDR3 region has the DNA TGCGCCAGCAGCGCCTCGCTTGGGCGGGGGGGTTACAATGAGCAGTTCTTC. The variable domain in full, completed from reference TRBV5-1 and TRBJ2-1, reads KAGVTQTPRYLIKTRGQQVTLSCSPISGHRSVSWYQQTPGQGLQFLFEYFSETQRNKGNFPGRFSGRQFSNSRSEMNVSTLELGDSALYLCASSASLGRGGYNEQFFGPGTRLTVL.

For this clonotype: A much larger clone differs from this one at a single base, so this may be a read error. The chain employs TRBV7-2 and TRBJ1-2; D is ambiguous. The CDR3 consists of 13 residues. Germline CDR1 SGHTA, CDR2 FQGNSA. CDR3 bases: TGTGCCAGCAACTTATTCAGATTAAATGGCTACACCTTC. Translation: CASNLFRLNGYTF. The full variable domain, in which reference TRBV7-2 and TRBJ1-2 provide the parts outside the CDR3, is GAGVSQSPSNKVTEKGKDVELRCDPISGHTALYWYRQSLGQGLEFLIYFQGNSAPDKSGLPSDRFSAERTGGSVSTLTIQRTQQEDSAVYLCASNLFRLNGYTFGSGTRLTVV.

This chain links TRBV20-1 with TRBJ2-7; 11 nucleotides agree with TRBD2. The CDR3 runs 15 residues. The J segment lost 0 bases and the V segment lost 4 bases, leaving 5 bases of the junction unmatched. CDR1 is DFQATT and CDR2 is SNEGSKA in the germline V gene (reference sequence). The CDR3 DNA reads TGCAGTGCTAATAAGGGGACTAGCGGCTCCTACGAGCAGTACTTC. This gives the protein CSANKGTSGSYEQYF.

The sample holds many counts of this clonotype. The V gene is TRBV15, the J gene TRBJ1-3; D is undetermined. V was shortened by 1 base and J by 0 bases, with 4 bases between the two germline ends. Germline CDR1 LNHNV, CDR2 YYDKDF (reference sequence). The CDR3 sequence is 14 residues long. Here the CDR3 DNA reads TGTGCCACCAGCAGAGTGAGCTCTGGAAACACCATATATTTT. The encoded protein is CATSRVSSGNTIYF.